The clone carrying this TCR beta chain was detected only once. Its antigen is still unknown. The V and J ends lost 1 base and 5 bases respectively, with 11 bases between them. CDR1 is MGHRA, CDR2 YSYEKL, per germline. The CDR3 runs to 14 residues. Generated by immunoSEQ multiplex PCR, the TCRdb table keeps only in-frame clones and is missing some. The table has over 85,000 clones, around nine tenths seen once; the top ten hold roughly 1.4%. This sample stems from a study of siplizumab effects on memory and regulatory T cells. The study's findings and limits: Only a minority of proliferating CD4+ or CD8+ clones had an assignable naive or memory phenotype, with roughly 75-96% lacking one.

This TCR derives from a human donor in good health. The rearrangement joins TRBV4-1 to TRBJ1-2; a possible D gene is TRBD1 (5 bases). Source material: CD4+ T cells sorted from blood. CDR3 nucleotides: TGCGCCAGCAGCCAAGTCCAGGGAGGGTATGGCTACACCTTC. Amino acid sequence: CASSQVQGGYGYTF.